Sequencing of this T cell receptor beta chain was carried out in a study of cytomegalovirus exposure and HLA in healthy donors (dated by TCRdb to about 2017). Concerning the study at large: According to an earlier analysis of 587 of the donors, about 179 million T cells yielded 117 million unique TCR beta sequences and 276 Gb of sequence data. All discovery cohort repertoires had been generated on a single sequencing platform. Roughly five DR-DQ haplotypes were handled as single units for association and clustering, since linkage in the cohort was strong. Among the approximately 400 genotyped donors, about 83% belonged to the genetic ancestry cluster associated with self-reported Caucasian donors. An earlier analysis of around 640 of the donors used high-throughput TCR beta sequencing to judge whether each TCR beta V gene segment behaved as functional or pseudogenic. Rather than drawing on any new phenotypic data, the later analysis identified candidate immune exposures from TCR beta sequences and the way those sequences occurred across donors. In a later genetic analysis, genome-wide SNP genotypes for about 55% of the 666 donors were used, and that subset was treated as a discovery cohort. An early release that covered around 590 HLA-typed donors contained around 300 gigabases of sequencing data and about 84 million unique TCR sequences. The study profiled the T cell repertoires of 500 to 800 subjects by immunosequencing and related them to cytomegalovirus serostatus. The aim of the study was to test whether cataloging public T cell receptors could identify signatures of past pathogen exposure. Besides the first cohort of approximately 710 subjects, a separate validation cohort made up of some 110 different subjects was used. Alongside the repertoire data, information on donor age, sex, ethnicity and CMV serostatus was compiled. Among around 400 genotyped donors of the cohort, an average of approximately 220,000 unique TCR beta nucleotide sequences was sequenced per donor, of which about 20% were non-productive. The number of typed donors differed by locus: roughly 629-640 for A, B, C, DRB1 and DQB1; 522 for DQA1; roughly 600 for DPA1; and around 490 for DPB1. A later analysis re-examined previously published TCR beta repertoires from just over 650 donors and added high-resolution HLA genotyping to investigate patterns of TCR occurrence. HLA typing covered class I and class II loci at four-digit resolution. High-throughput TCR immunosequencing, statistical association of individual TCRs with disease status, and machine learning were combined to predict cytomegalovirus infection status. Broad study findings and their caveats: Most CMV-associated TCR beta chains appeared to be HLA-restricted in a later analysis, and the HLA associations seemed to be driven largely by CMV exposure. In a later analysis, HLA-associated TCR beta chains showed more clonal expansion and lower generation probabilities than non-associated chains that were equally common. This cohort had only TCR beta chains sequenced, and the lack of alpha or paired-chain data limited which features could be detected. A total of 150 to 200 TCR beta chains were listed by the study as associated with cytomegalovirus. In an earlier analysis of about 540 of the donors, most TCR beta V segments were observed in productive rearrangements about 87% or about 30% of the time, broadly matching IMGT annotations. Assigning TCR associations to individual alleles was difficult when HLA alleles, especially DR and DQ, strongly co-occurred. Several of the top co-occurrence clusters appeared to be linked to parvovirus B19, influenza, CMV and Epstein-Barr virus, according to a later analysis. It was suggested by the authors that the approach could potentially be generalized to other disease states and immunological phenotypes. Linkage disequilibrium might explain the correlated functional status among segregating V segments, but an unknown experimental factor could not be ruled out. A cluster of highly shared sequence variants was judged likely to represent a technical artifact of the sequencing pipeline. A later analysis associated 15,000 to 20,000 TCR beta sequences with specific HLA alleles at a false discovery rate of 0.05. A further reported finding was that TCR beta sequences accurately predicted the HLA-A and HLA-B alleles for most subjects in the first cohort. In a later genetic analysis, fewer N-insertions in productive TCRs were reported among donors in an Asian-associated ancestry cluster than the approximately 710-donor mean. A later analysis found that TCR association rates varied across HLA loci, with DRB1 alleles showing the most associated TCRs and HLA-C alleles the fewest. For the cohort, immune exposure information was limited to CMV serostatus. The classifier was reported to diagnose cytomegalovirus status with high specificity and sensitivity in both the original and validation cohorts. Three of the identified cytomegalovirus-associated TCR beta chains were confirmed in vitro to be specific for cytomegalovirus antigens. Because some donors lacked HLA typing at each locus, the association tests relied only on the typed subset. The earlier analysis of some 540 of the donors excluded some 15 rarely observed V segments, including chromosome 9 orphons, because counts were too low. Because the 87-base-pair reads could not distinguish some IMGT-functional V segments, including TRBV6-2 and TRBV6-3, those segments were excluded. While some public TCRs were present in many individuals, most TCR sequences turned up only very rarely across donors. The presence/absence analyses assumed that sequencing depth was roughly uniform across donors, and that assumption may not be true. In a later genetic analysis, a missense DCLRE1C variant was associated with V-gene and J-gene trimming of TCR beta chains, and the association was replicated in an independent cohort.

This clone was picked up one time. What antigen it recognizes has not been identified. Base quality data are lacking; no much larger clone is found one base away. Libraries were constructed by the immunoSEQ multiplex PCR assay. A mixture of 60 forward primers for TCR Vbeta segments and 13 reverse primers for TCR Jbeta segments was used in the multiplex PCR. A multiplex PCR assay on genomic DNA amplified the CDR3 region of rearranged TCR beta genes. Amplified TCR beta libraries were sequenced as 87-base-pair reads on the Illumina HiSeq System. As for the original processing: A later analysis tallied around 80 million unique TCR beta chains across the 666 repertoires, and around 9.9 million of those chains were shared by two or more donors. Raw reads were error-corrected and collapsed into unique sequences with a nearest-neighbor algorithm that merged closely related sequences to remove PCR and sequencing errors. Alignment of CDR3 sequences to IMGT reference sequences was used to assign V, D and J gene segments. For a sequence to be retained, at least a six-nucleotide match to both a V gene segment and a J gene segment was required. Rearrangements were called productive when the CDR3 lacked stop codons and stayed in frame with V and J; all others were non-productive. Following IMGT convention, CDR3 was defined as the stretch from the second conserved V-encoded cysteine up to the conserved J-encoded phenylalanine. In an earlier analysis of 500 to 650 of the donors, sequences lacking an unambiguous match to a single V gene segment were excluded. An earlier analysis of 550 to 650 of the donors classified V segments as functional when productive rearrangements were above 56.7% and as segregating when the standard deviation between donors was above 5%. A statistical classification framework was built for diagnosing cytomegalovirus status from the catalog of TCR beta chain sequences. V and J gene assignment, in a later analysis, came from comparing TCR nucleotide sequences with IMGT/GENE-DB human TR gene sequences. A later analysis assigned CDR3 sequences and most-parsimonious VDJ recombination scenarios with the TCRdist pipeline. A later analysis defined each TCR beta chain by its CDR3 amino acid sequence plus V-gene family, and excluded reads lacking a unique V-gene family. In a later analysis, 450 to 600 highly shared, low-generation-probability nucleotide sequences were removed to address suspected cross-contamination and a sequencing artifact. In a later analysis, a clonal expansion index for each public chain was calculated from normalized within-repertoire ranks of inferred template counts. In a later analysis, generation probabilities were computed using a VDJ recombination model fitted to out-of-frame rearrangements, and the results were checked against IGoR. In a later analysis, TCR-TCR, TCR-HLA and TCR-CMV co-occurrence was scored with hypergeometric tests, and a repertoire-size bias correction was applied to TCR pairs. False discovery rates were estimated in a later analysis by permuting HLA or CMV assignments 20 times. In a later analysis, co-occurring TCRs were grouped using DBSCAN, with TCRdist sequence similarity added in when clustering inside HLA-allele-positive subsets. Repertoires with fewer than 30,000 or more than 120,000 public chains were left out of co-occurrence clustering, as were several repertoires with anomalous nucleotide sharing. The table comes from immuneACCESS by way of TCRdb, which keeps in-frame sequences with V and J called. Part of the clones is missing from these tables; in studies checked, under half for an unresolved V gene and the rest for unknown reasons. V and J calls and clone size are as listed in that table; D and trimming were resolved from the DNA. Recorded for this sample are more than 95,000 clones; 80% to 85% of them occurred a single time. Roughly 3.9% of the sample lies in the top ten.

CDR1 and CDR2 are drawn from the germline V gene: SGHVS, FNYEAQ. CDR3 length: 16 amino acids, cysteine to phenylalanine. Only the CDR3 region is kept as DNA, spanning 48 bases read in frame from base 1. The V end loses 4 bases and the J end loses 2 bases, and a stretch of 15 bases separates them. The cohort was made up of 500 to 850 healthy bone marrow donors. Cohort members were all nominally healthy when sampled, although unrecorded immune exposures were likely present. The donor tested CMV seronegative, placing the donor among the 350 to 400 seronegative members of the cohort. A peripheral blood sample was collected from each donor, and TCR beta sequencing was performed on peripheral blood mononuclear cells. The Qiagen DNeasy Blood Extraction Kit was used to extract genomic DNA from the blood cell samples.

This chain joins TRBV7-6 to TRBJ2-1; D gene: possibly TRBD2, on 5 matching bases. The material sequenced was PBMCs. The sequence was collected from a woman aged 30 to 39 in good health and CMV-seronegative. The nucleotides are TGTGCCAGCAGCTCGCGGGCCCTCAGCCCCTACAATGAGCAGTTCTTC. Translated, this is CASSSRALSPYNEQFF.